The entry below gives a single T cell receptor beta chain sequence along with its context. This sample is part of a study of control samples from healthy donors and cancer patients. CDR1 and CDR2 from the germline V gene are MDHEN and SYDVKM. The ends lost 6 bases at V and 4 bases at J; junction bases unmatched: 8. This CDR3 comprises 15 residues. Only in-frame clones appear in the TCRdb table, and some are missing; sequencing was by immunoSEQ multiplex PCR. Of 100,000 to 150,000 clones listed, 70% to 90% were seen once; the top ten hold roughly 3.2%. The origin of this receptor is a man aged 45-60 years in good health. The chain links TRBV28 to TRBJ1-2; 10 nucleotides agree with TRBD1. Specimen: blood. The CDR3 is CASSPGTGEAYGYTF. The DNA of the CDR3 is TGTGCCAGCAGCCCTGGGACAGGGGAAGCCTATGGCTACACCTTC.